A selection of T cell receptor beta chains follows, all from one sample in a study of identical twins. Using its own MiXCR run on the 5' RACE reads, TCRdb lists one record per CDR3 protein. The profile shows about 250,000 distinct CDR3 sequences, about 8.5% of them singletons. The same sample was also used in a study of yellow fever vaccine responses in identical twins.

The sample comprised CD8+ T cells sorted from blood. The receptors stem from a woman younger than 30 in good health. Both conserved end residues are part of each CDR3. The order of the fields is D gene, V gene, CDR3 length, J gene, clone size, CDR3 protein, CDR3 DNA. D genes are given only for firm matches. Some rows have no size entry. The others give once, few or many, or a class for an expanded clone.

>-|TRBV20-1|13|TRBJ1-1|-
CRGGGERDTEAFF
TGCAGGGGGGGTGGAGAGCGGGACACTGAAGCTTTCTTT
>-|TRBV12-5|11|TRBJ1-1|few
CASESEAEAFF
TGTGCTAGTGAGTCTGAAGCTGAAGCTTTCTTT
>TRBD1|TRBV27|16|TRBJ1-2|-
CASSSQWDRRSYGYTF
TGTGCCAGCAGTTCCCAATGGGACAGGAGATCTTATGGCTACACCTTC
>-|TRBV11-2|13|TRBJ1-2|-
CASSPPGLEGYTF
TGTGCCAGCAGCCCTCCGGGACTAGAAGGCTACACCTTC
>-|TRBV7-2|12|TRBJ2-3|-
CASLRMADTQYF
TGTGCCAGCCTCAGGATGGCAGATACGCAGTATTTT
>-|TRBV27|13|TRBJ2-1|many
CASSLSSGNEQFF
TGTGCCAGCAGTTTATCTTCGGGGAATGAGCAGTTCTTC
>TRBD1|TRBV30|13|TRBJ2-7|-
CAWSVSGGNEQYF
TGTGCCTGGAGTGTATCAGGGGGCAACGAGCAGTACTTC
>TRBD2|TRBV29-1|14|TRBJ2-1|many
CSVEGLGGEGEQFF
TGCAGCGTTGAGGGACTAGGAGGTGAAGGTGAGCAGTTCTTC
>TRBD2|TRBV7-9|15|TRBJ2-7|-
CASSMTSGMPYEQYF
TGTGCCAGCAGCATGACTAGCGGAATGCCCTACGAGCAGTACTTC
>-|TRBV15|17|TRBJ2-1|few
CATSRERVPSPYNEQFF
TGTGCCACCAGCAGAGAAAGGGTCCCCTCTCCCTACAATGAGCAGTTCTTC
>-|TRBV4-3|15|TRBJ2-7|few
CASSQDPLASYEQYF
TGCGCCAGCAGCCAAGATCCCCTAGCTAGCTACGAGCAGTACTTC
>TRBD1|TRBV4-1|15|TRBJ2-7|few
CASSQDQQGGYEQYF
TGCGCCAGCAGCCAAGATCAACAGGGGGGCTACGAGCAGTACTTC
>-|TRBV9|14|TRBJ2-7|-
CASSLGGGTNEQYF
TGTGCCAGCAGCCTAGGAGGGGGCACTAACGAGCAGTACTTC
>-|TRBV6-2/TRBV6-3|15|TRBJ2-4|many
CASSLQNLAKNIQYF
TGTGCCAGCAGTTTACAGAATCTAGCCAAAAACATTCAGTACTTC
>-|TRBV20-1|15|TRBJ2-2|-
CSARESPGRTGELFF
TGCAGTGCTAGAGAATCCCCAGGGCGGACCGGGGAGCTGTTTTTT
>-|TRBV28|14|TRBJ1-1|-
CASSFGVVNTEAFF
TGTGCCAGCAGTTTTGGGGTTGTGAACACTGAAGCTTTCTTT
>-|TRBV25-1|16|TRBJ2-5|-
CASSEGVTFYPETQYF
TGTGCCAGCAGTGAAGGGGTGACATTCTACCCGGAGACCCAGTACTTC
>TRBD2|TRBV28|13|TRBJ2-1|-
CASSSLAGFMRFF
TGTGCCAGCAGTTCCTTAGCGGGGTTTATGAGATTCTTC
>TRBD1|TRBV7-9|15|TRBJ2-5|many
CASSLVGQGEETQYF
TGTGCCAGCAGCTTAGTGGGACAGGGAGAAGAGACCCAGTACTTC
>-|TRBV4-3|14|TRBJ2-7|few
CASSQDPESYEQYF
TGCGCCAGCAGCCAAGATCCCGAGTCCTACGAGCAGTACTTC
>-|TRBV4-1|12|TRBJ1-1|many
CASSQLDREAFF
TGCGCCAGCAGCCAATTGGACCGTGAAGCTTTCTTT
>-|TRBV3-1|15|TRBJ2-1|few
CASSQLAGAYNEQFF
TGTGCCAGCAGCCAGTTGGCGGGTGCCTACAATGAGCAGTTCTTC
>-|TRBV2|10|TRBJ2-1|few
CASRRDEQFF
TGTGCCAGCAGGAGAGATGAGCAGTTCTTC
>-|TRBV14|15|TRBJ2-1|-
CASSQALSSSNEQFF
TGTGCCAGCAGCCAAGCTCTCTCAAGTTCCAATGAGCAGTTCTTC
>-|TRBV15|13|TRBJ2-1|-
CATSGPQGSEQFF
TGTGCCACCAGCGGCCCTCAGGGTTCTGAGCAGTTCTTC
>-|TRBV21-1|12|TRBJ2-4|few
CASSKLKGIQYF
TGTGCCAGCAGCAAATTGAAGGGAATTCAGTACTTC
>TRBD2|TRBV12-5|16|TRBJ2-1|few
CASGLGRAGDVGEQFF
TGTGCTAGTGGTTTGGGACGAGCGGGAGATGTCGGTGAGCAGTTCTTC
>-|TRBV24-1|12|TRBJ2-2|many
CATSDPDAVLFF
TGTGCCACCAGTGATCCGGACGCGGTGCTGTTTTTT
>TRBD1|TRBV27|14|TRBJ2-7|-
CASSDMGQNYEQYF
TGTGCCAGCAGTGATATGGGACAGAACTACGAGCAGTACTTC
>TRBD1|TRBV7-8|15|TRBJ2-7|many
CASSSTGTVNIEQYF
TGTGCCAGCAGCTCCACCGGGACAGTAAATATCGAGCAGTACTTC
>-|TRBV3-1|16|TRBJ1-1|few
CASSQTDGDLNTEAFF
TGTGCCAGCAGCCAGACTGACGGAGACTTGAACACTGAAGCTTTCTTT
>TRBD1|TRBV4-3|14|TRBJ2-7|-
CASSQDRGLGEQYF
TGCGCCAGCAGCCAAGATAGGGGGCTGGGCGAGCAGTACTTC
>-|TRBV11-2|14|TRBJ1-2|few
CASSLRTGDYGYTF
TGTGCCAGCAGCCTCCGGACGGGGGACTATGGCTACACCTTC
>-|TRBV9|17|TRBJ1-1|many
CASSGGDARNGGTEAFF
TGTGCCAGCAGCGGGGGGGACGCCCGGAACGGCGGCACTGAAGCTTTCTTT
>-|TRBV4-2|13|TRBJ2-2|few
CASSRSGTGELFF
TGTGCCAGCAGCCGGAGCGGTACCGGGGAGCTGTTTTTT
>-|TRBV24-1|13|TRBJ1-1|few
CATSDNMETEAFF
TGTGCCACCAGTGATAACATGGAGACTGAAGCTTTCTTT
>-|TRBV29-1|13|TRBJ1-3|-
CSVVARSGNTIYF
TGCAGCGTTGTTGCGCGCTCTGGAAACACCATATATTTT
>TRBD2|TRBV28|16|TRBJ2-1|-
CASSLQTSGVYNEQFF
TGTGCCAGCAGTTTACAGACTAGCGGGGTGTACAATGAGCAGTTCTTC
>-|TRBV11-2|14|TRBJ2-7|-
CASSLISQNYEQYF
TGTGCCAGCAGCTTAATTTCCCAGAACTACGAGCAGTACTTC
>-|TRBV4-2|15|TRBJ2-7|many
CATSEGVNPSYEQYF
TGTGCCACCTCGGAAGGAGTAAACCCCTCCTACGAGCAGTACTTC
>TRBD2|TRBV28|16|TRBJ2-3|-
CASSKPTSSIADTQYF
TGTGCCAGCAGTAAACCGACTAGCTCGATCGCAGATACGCAGTATTTT
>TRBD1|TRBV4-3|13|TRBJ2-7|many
CASSQDRVHEQYF
TGCGCCAGCAGCCAGGACAGGGTCCACGAGCAGTACTTC
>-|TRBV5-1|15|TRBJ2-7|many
CASRHLDSHPFEQYF
TGCGCCAGCAGACATCTCGACTCGCACCCCTTCGAGCAGTACTTC
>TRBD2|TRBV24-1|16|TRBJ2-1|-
CATSALGGGKDNEQFF
TGTGCCACCAGCGCACTGGGGGGGGGGAAAGACAATGAGCAGTTCTTC